Given below is one T cell receptor beta chain in context. This clone came up once. It lacks a known antigen. Base qualities are not recorded, but no much larger clone differs from it by a single base. V has 4 bases trimmed and J has 3 bases trimmed; junction bases matching no gene number 3. Reading from cysteine to phenylalanine, the CDR3 counts 15 amino acids. Left in the record is the CDR3 DNA by itself, 45 bases read in frame from the first base. The germline V gene specifies SGHRS as CDR1 and YFSETQ as CDR2. The sample comes from a study of T cell changes during pregnancy in multiple sclerosis (dated 2019 in TCRdb). Turning to the overall study: The study examined how the T cell repertoire changed over the course of pregnancy in women with multiple sclerosis.

The library was produced with the immunoSEQ multiplex PCR assay. TCRdb limited this immuneACCESS table to in-frame rearrangements with V and J called. A share of clones is missing; checked studies link under half to unresolved V genes, and the rest is unexplained. The sample profile shows fewer than 75,000 clones; around 93% of them were found once. The top ten constitute around 3.3% of the sample. This TCR derives from a female donor in good health, enrolled as a control in a pregnancy study. Sequencing used peripheral blood, obtained after pregnancy. The sequence joins TRBV5-1 to TRBJ1-5, and TRBD1 aligns with 11 junction nucleotides. The encoded CDR3 is CASSLGQGDNQPQHF. The DNA sequence is as follows: TGCGCCAGCAGCCTGGGACAGGGGGACAATCAGCCCCAGCATTTT.